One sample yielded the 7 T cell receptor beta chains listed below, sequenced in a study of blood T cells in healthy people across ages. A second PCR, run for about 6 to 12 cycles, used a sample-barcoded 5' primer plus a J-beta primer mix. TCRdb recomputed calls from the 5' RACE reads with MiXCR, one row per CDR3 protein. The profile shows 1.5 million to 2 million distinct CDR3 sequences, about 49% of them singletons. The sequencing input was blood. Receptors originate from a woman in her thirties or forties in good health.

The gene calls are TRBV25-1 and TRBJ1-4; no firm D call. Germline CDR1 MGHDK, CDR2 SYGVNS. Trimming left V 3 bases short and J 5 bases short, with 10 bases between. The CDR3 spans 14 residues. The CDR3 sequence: CASSDQGRNEKLFF. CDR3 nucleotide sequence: TGTGCCAGCAGTGACCAAGGACGGAATGAAAAACTGTTTTTT.

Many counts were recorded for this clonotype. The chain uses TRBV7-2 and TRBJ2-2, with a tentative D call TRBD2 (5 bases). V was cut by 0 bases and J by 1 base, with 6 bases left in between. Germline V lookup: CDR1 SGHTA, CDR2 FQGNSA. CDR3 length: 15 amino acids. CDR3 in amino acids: CASSLAGGNTGELFF. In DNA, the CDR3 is TGTGCCAGCAGCTTAGCTGGAGGGAACACCGGGGAGCTGTTTTTT. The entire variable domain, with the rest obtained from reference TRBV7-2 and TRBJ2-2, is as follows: GAGVSQSPSNKVTEKGKDVELRCDPISGHTALYWYRQSLGQGLEFLIYFQGNSAPDKSGLPSDRFSAERTGGSVSTLTIQRTQQEDSAVYLCASSLAGGNTGELFFGEGSRLTVL.

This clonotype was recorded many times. In DNA, the CDR3 is TGTGCCAGCAGCTTAGTTGCAGGGAGACAAGAGACCCAGTACTTC. It specifies CASSLVAGRQETQYF. The gene calls are TRBV7-2 and TRBJ2-5, with D perhaps given as TRBD1 or TRBD2 (5 bases each). The germline V gene has CDR1 SGHTA and CDR2 FQGNSA. V shed 1 base and J shed 2 bases, with 11 bases lying between them. The CDR3 is made up of 15 amino acids.

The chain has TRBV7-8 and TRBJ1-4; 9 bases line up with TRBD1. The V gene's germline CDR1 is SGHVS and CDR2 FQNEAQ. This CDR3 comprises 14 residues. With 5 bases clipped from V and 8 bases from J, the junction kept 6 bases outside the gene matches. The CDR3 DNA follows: TGTGCCAGCAGCCCGGACAGGGGTTGGGAAAAACTGTTTTTT. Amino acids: CASSPDRGWEKLFF. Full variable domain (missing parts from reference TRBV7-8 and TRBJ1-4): GAGVSQSPRYKVAKRGQDVALRCDPISGHVSLFWYQQALGQGPEFLTYFQNEAQLDKSGLPSDRFFAERPEGSVSTLKIQRTQQEDSAVYLCASSPDRGWEKLFFGSGTQLSVL.

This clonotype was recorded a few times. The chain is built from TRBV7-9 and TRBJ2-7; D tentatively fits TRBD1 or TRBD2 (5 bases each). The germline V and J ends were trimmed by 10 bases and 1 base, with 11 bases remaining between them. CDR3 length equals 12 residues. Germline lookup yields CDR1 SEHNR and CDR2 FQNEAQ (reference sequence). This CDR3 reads CATQGESYEQYF. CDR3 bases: TGTGCCACTCAAGGGGAGTCCTACGAGCAGTACTTC. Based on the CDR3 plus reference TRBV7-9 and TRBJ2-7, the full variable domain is DTGVSQNPRHKITKRGQNVTFRCDPISEHNRLYWYRQTLGQGPEFLTYFQNEAQLEKSRLLSDRFSAERPKGSFSTLEIQRTEQGDSAMYLCATQGESYEQYFGPGTRLTVT.

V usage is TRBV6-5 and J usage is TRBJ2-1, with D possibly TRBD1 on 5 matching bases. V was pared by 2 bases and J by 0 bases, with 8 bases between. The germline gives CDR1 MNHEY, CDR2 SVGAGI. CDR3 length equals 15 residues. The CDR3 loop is CASSYDRNSYNEQFF. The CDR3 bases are TGTGCCAGCAGTTACGACAGAAACTCCTACAATGAGCAGTTCTTC.

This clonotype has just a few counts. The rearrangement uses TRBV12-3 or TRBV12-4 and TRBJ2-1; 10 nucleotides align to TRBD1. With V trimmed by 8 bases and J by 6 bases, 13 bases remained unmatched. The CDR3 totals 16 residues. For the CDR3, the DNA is TGTGCCAGCCGGGGAAAAGGGACAGGGGTTTTCAATGAGCAGTTCTTC. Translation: CASRGKGTGVFNEQFF.